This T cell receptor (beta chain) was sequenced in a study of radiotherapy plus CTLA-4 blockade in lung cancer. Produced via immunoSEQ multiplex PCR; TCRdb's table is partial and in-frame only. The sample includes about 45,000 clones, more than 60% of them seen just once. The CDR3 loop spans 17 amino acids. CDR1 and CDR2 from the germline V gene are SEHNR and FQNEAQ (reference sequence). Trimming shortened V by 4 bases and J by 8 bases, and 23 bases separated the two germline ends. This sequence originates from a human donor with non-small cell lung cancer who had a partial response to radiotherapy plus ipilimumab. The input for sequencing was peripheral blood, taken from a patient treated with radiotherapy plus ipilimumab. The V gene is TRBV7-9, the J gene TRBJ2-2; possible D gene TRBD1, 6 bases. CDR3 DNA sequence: TGTGCCAGCAGCTCACCGGTCGACAGGATGACGAAGGGGGAGCTGTTTTTT. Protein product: CASSSPVDRMTKGELFF.